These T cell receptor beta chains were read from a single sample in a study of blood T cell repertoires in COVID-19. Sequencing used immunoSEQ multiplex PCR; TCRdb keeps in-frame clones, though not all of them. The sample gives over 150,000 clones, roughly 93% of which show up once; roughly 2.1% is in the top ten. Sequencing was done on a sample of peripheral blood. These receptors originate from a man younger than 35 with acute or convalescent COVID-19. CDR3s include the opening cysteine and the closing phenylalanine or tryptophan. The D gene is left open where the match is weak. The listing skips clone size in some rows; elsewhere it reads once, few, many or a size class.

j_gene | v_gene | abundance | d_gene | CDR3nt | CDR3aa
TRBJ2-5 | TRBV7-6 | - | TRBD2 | TGTGCCAGCAGCTTTACCGGGACTAGCGGGCAGACCCAGTACTTC | CASSFTGTSGQTQYF
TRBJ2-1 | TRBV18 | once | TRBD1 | TGTGCCAGCTCACCATCGGACAGGGCTAGCAATGAGCAGTTCTTC | CASSPSDRASNEQFF
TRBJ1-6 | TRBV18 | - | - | TGTGCCAGCTCACCAACAAATTCACCCCTCCACTTT | CASSPTNSPLHF
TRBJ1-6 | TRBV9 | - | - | TGTGCCAGCGGGGGACTTGGGACGGCGAATAATTCACCCCTCCACTTT | CASGGLGTANNSPLHF
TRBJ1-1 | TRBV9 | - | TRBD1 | TGTGCCAGCAGCGCCATGGGGACAGGGGGCCTTACTGAAGCTTTCTTT | CASSAMGTGGLTEAFF
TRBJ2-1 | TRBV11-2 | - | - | TGTGCCAGCAGCCCAGGACCGGGGGAGTACAATGAGCAGTTCTTC | CASSPGPGEYNEQFF
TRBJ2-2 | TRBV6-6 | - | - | TGTGCCAGCAGTTCACTACAGGGAAAGGCCGGGGAGCTGTTTTTT | CASSSLQGKAGELFF
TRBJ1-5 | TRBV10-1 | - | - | TGCGCCAGCAGGAACCGACGTTGGCGTTCAGGGGCCTCCAATCAGCCCCAGCATTTT | CASRNRRWRSGASNQPQHF
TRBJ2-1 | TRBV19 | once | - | TGTGCCAGCGCGCGGCAGGGTGGATACAATGAGCAGTTCTTC | CASARQGGYNEQFF
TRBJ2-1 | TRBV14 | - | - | TGTGCCAGCAGCCAAGGATTAGGCGGCTACTACAATGAGCAGTTCTTC | CASSQGLGGYYNEQFF
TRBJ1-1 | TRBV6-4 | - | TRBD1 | TGTGCCAGCAGACCGACAGGGACCCCGAGGACTGAAGCTTTCTTT | CASRPTGTPRTEAFF
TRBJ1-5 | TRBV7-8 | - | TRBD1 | TGTGCCAGCAGCTTAGAGACCGGGACAGGGGGCTTCTGGCAGCCCCAGCATTTT | CASSLETGTGGFWQPQHF
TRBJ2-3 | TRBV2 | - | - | TGTGCCAGCAGTGAAAACCTATCCGATACGCAGTATTTT | CASSENLSDTQYF
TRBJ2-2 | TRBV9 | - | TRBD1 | TGTGCCAGCAGCGTAGAAACAGGGGATCGGGAGCTGTTTTTT | CASSVETGDRELFF
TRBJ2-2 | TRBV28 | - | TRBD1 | TGTGCCAGCTCCCCCGGGACAGACAACACCGGGGAGCTGTTTTTT | CASSPGTDNTGELFF
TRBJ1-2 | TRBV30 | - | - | TGTGCCTGGACCCTTCTCACTAACGGGGGTGGCTACACCTTC | CAWTLLTNGGGYTF
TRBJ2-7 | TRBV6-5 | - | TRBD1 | TGTGCCAGCAGACCCGACAGGGGGCGATACGAGCAGTACTTC | CASRPDRGRYEQYF
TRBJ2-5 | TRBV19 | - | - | TGTGCCAGTAGTGGACAGCTACAAGAGACCCAGTACTTC | CASSGQLQETQYF
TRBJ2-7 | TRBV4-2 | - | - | TGTGCCAGCAGCCAAGGCGGGACCACCTCCTACGAGCAGTACTTC | CASSQGGTTSYEQYF
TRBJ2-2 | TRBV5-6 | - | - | TGTGCCAGCAGCTTGGCGCTGGGGGCCGCCGGGGAGCTGTTTTTT | CASSLALGAAGELFF
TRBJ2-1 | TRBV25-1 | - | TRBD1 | TGTGCCAGCAGTGCTACACAGGGGATGGCTGAGCAGTTCTTC | CASSATQGMAEQFF
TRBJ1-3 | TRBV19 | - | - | TGTGCCAGTAGTATGCGGGGGGGATCTGGAAACACCATATATTTT | CASSMRGGSGNTIYF
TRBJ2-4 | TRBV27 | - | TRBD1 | TGTGCCAGCAGTCCCGGGACAGGGCACGCCAAAAACATTCAGTACTTC | CASSPGTGHAKNIQYF
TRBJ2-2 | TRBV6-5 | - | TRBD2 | TGTGCCAGCAAGTACAGCGGGGGGGCCACCGGGGAGCTGTTTTTT | CASKYSGGATGELFF
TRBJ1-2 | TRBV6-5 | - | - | TGTGCCAGCAGGATGACTACTAACTATGGCTACACCTTC | CASRMTTNYGYTF
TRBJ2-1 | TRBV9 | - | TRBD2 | TGTGCCAGCAGCTATACTAGCGGGGGGCTTTCCAATGAGCAGTTCTTC | CASSYTSGGLSNEQFF
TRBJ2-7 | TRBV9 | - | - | TGTGCCAGCAGCCCCCCGGGGAGAATCGGCTACGAGCAGTACTTC | CASSPPGRIGYEQYF
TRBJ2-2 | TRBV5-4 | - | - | TGTGCCAGCAGCTCTCGACAGTTTACCAACACCGGGGAGCTGTTTTTT | CASSSRQFTNTGELFF
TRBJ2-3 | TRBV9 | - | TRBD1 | TGTGCCAGCAGCCCGCGGACAGGGGGCACAGATACGCAGTATTTT | CASSPRTGGTDTQYF
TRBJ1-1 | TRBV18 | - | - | TGTGCCAGCTCACCACAGAGGGGGAGGGGACGGACTGGCACTGAAGCTTTCTTT | CASSPQRGRGRTGTEAFF
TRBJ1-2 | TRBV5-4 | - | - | TGTGCCAGCAGCTTGGGGGCAGGGGATGGCTACACCTTC | CASSLGAGDGYTF
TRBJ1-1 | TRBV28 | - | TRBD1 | TGTGCCAGCAGTTTGACAGGGGGCGCCGGGAACACTGAAGCTTTCTTT | CASSLTGGAGNTEAFF
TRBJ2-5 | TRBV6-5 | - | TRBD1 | TGTGCCAGCACCAAGGGACAGTCGAAGACCCAGTACTTC | CASTKGQSKTQYF
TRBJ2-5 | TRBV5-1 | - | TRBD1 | TGCGCCAGCAGCCCCGGACAGGGAACAGAGACCCAGTACTTC | CASSPGQGTETQYF
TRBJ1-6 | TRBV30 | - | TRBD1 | TGTGCCTCTGACAGGGGGACCGGCTCCTATAATTCACCCCTCCACTTT | CASDRGTGSYNSPLHF
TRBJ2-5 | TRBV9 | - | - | TGTGCCAGCAGCGTAGGAGGTCGAGAGACCCAGTACTTC | CASSVGGRETQYF
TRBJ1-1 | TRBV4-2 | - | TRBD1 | TGTGCCAGCAGCCTCTTCGGACAGGGGCCCGGTTTTGAAGCTTTCTTT | CASSLFGQGPGFEAFF
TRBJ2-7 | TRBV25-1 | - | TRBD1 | TGTGCCAGCGGGACGGGACAGGGCTTCGAGCAGTACTTC | CASGTGQGFEQYF
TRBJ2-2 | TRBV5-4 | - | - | TGTGCCAGCAGCTTAGGACAGACGAACACCGGGGAGCTGTTTTTT | CASSLGQTNTGELFF
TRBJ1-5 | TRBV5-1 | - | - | TGCGCCAGCAGCCCGGGGATTAGCAATCAGCCCCAGCATTTT | CASSPGISNQPQHF
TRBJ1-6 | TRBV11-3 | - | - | TGTGCGGAGGTCGAAGGATCGTATAATTCACCCCTCCACTTT | CAEVEGSYNSPLHF
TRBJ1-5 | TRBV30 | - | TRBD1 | TGTGCCTGGAGTGTACTCGACAGGGGAAGCAATCAGCCCCAGCATTTT | CAWSVLDRGSNQPQHF
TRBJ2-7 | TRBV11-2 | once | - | TGTGCCAGCAGCTTAGGGCGGGACCGAATCCCCCGCGAGCAGTACTTC | CASSLGRDRIPREQYF
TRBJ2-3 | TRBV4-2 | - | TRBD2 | TGTGCCAGCAGCCAAGAACTAGCGGGGGGGACGCGCACAGATACGCAGTATTTT | CASSQELAGGTRTDTQYF
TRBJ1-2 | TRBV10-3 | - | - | TGTGCCATCAGTGACCCCGCCACAGGGTGCCCCGATCAAAATAACTATGGCTACACCTTC | CAISDPATGCPDQNNYGYTF
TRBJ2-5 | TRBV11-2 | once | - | TGTGCCAGCAGGGCAGGAGAGACCCAGTACTTC | CASRAGETQYF
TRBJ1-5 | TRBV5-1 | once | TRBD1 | TGCGCCAGCAGACCCACAGGGGGCTCGGATCAGCCCCAGCATTTT | CASRPTGGSDQPQHF
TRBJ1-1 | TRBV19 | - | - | TGTGCCAGTAGTATAGGAGCAGGGGCTGACACTGAAGCTTTCTTT | CASSIGAGADTEAFF
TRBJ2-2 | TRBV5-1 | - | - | TGCGCCAGCCGTCAGAACGGGGAGCTGTTTTTT | CASRQNGELFF
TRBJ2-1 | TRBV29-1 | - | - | TGCAGCGTTCGAAAACCCCACAGGGAGCCCCCCAATGAGCAGTTCTTC | CSVRKPHREPPNEQFF
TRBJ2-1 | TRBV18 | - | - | TGTGCCAGCTCACCGACGATGGAACAGGGCTACTCCTACAATGAGCAGTTCTTC | CASSPTMEQGYSYNEQFF
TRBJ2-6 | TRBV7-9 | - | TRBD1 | TGTGCCAGCAGCCCTTGGACAGGGGCATCCTCTGGGGCCAACGTCCTGACTTTC | CASSPWTGASSGANVLTF
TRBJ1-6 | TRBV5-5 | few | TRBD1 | TGTGCCAGCAGCTTTCATGCCACAGGGGACGGGAGTTCACCCCTCCACTTT | CASSFHATGDGSSPLHF
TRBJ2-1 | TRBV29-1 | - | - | TGCAGCGTTGTGTTTCGGGATGCATACAATGAGCAGTTCTTC | CSVVFRDAYNEQFF
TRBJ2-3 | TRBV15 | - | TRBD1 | TGTGCCACCAGCAGAGAACACAGGGGCGTTATAGATACGCAGTATTTT | CATSREHRGVIDTQYF
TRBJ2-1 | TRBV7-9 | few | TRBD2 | TGTGCCAGCAGCTTAGAGAGACTAGCGGGGGGCAATGAGCAGTTCTTC | CASSLERLAGGNEQFF
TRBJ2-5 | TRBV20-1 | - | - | TGCAGTGCTAGTGAGGGCCACAGGGTCGAGGGATCCCAGTACTTC | CSASEGHRVEGSQYF